This T cell receptor (beta chain) is from a study of blood T cell repertoires in COVID-19. Turning to the study itself: Samples representing acute and convalescent COVID-19 were sourced from the United States, Italy and Spain. Sources were T cells, B-cell-depleted T cells, or PBMCs; the material itself was cDNA or gDNA.

In terms of age and location, participants ranged from about 18 to 100 years and lived in 24 US areas. V was cut by 1 base and J by 7 bases, with 26 bases left in between. CDR3 length equals 19 residues. Methods used by the authors: The authors estimated nucleated cell counts from reference gene primer amplification. Measured with immunoSEQ multiplex PCR; TCRdb has only the in-frame clones, and not every one. From that table come the V and J calls and clone size; the DNA was used to work out D and trimming. Among about 270,000 clones listed, roughly nine tenths were seen once. The source material was PBMCs or T cells enriched from blood (not recorded which). This chain connects TRBV5-3 to TRBJ1-4; D ambiguous. TRBV5-3 falls under the ORF class, with uncertain function. This receptor was obtained from a woman between 18 and 29 years old who had recovered from COVID-19. The CDR3 is CARSLCPEGGKEVVEKLFF. The CDR3 DNA reads as TGTGCCAGAAGCTTGTGTCCGGAGGGTGGTAAGGAGGTGGTTGAAAAACTGTTTTTT.